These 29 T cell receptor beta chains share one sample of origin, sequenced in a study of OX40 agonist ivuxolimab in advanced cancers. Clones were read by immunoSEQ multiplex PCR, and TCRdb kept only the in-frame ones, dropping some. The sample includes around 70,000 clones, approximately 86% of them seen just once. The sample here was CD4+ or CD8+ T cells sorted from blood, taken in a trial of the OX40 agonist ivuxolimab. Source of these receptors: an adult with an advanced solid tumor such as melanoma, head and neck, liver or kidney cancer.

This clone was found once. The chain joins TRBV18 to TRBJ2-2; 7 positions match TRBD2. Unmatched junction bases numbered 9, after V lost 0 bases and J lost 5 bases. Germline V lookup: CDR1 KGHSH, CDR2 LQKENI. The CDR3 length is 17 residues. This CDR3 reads CASSPPEGGPWTGELFF. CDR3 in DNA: TGTGCCAGCTCACCACCGGAGGGAGGGCCATGGACCGGGGAGCTGTTTTTT.

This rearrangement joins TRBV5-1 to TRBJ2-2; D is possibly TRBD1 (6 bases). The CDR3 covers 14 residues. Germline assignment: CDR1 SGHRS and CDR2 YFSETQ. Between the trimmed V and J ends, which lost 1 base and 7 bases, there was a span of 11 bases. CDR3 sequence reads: CASSLMGAGGELFF. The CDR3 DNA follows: TGCGCCAGCAGCTTGATGGGGGCCGGCGGGGAGCTGTTTTTT.

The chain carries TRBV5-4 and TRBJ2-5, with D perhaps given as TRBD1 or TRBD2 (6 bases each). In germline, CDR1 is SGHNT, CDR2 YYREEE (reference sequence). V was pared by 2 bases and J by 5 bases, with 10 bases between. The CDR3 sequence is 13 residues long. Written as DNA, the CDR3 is TGTGCCAGCAGCTTAGGGGGGCAGGAGACCCAGTACTTC. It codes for CASSLGGQETQYF.

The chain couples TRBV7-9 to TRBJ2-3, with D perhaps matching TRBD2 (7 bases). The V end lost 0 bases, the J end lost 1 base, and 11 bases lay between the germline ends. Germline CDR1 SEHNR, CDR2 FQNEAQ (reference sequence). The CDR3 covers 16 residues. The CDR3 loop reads CASSLAGGPGTDTQYF. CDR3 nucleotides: TGTGCCAGCAGCTTAGCGGGGGGGCCGGGCACAGATACGCAGTATTTT.

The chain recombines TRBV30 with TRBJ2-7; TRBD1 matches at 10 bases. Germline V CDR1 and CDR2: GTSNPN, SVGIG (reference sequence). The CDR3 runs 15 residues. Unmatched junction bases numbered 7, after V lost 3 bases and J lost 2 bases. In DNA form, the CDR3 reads TGTGCCTGGAGCCCCGGGACAGGGGTGGCCTACGAGCAGTACTTC. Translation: CAWSPGTGVAYEQYF.

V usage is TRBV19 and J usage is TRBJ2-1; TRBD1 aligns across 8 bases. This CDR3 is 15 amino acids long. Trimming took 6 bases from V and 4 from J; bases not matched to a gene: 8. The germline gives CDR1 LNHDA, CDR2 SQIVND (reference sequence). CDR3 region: CASSPQTGAYNEQFF. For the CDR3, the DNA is TGTGCCAGTAGCCCTCAGACAGGGGCATACAATGAGCAGTTCTTC.

In DNA form, the CDR3 reads TGTGCCTGGAGTGTACGTCCGGATACGCAGTATTTT. Protein sequence: CAWSVRPDTQYF. The V and J genes are TRBV30 and TRBJ2-3; D gene uncertain. CDR1 and CDR2 (germline): GTSNPN, SVGIG (reference sequence). This CDR3 is built from 12 residues. The V gene lost 0 bases and the J gene lost 6 bases, with 7 bases spanning the gap.

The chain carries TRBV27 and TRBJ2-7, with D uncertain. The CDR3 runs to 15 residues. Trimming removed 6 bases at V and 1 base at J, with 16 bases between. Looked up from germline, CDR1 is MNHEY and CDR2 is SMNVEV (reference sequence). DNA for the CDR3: TGTGCCAGCAGGAGGCAGGAAGCAGATTCCTACGAGCAGTACTTC. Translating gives CASRRQEADSYEQYF.

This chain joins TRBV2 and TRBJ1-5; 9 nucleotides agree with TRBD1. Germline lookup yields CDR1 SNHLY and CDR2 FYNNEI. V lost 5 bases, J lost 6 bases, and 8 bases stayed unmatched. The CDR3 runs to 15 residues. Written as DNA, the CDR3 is TGTGCCAGCAGTCCAATACAGGGGGCCGGTCAGCCCCAGCATTTT. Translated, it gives CASSPIQGAGQPQHF.

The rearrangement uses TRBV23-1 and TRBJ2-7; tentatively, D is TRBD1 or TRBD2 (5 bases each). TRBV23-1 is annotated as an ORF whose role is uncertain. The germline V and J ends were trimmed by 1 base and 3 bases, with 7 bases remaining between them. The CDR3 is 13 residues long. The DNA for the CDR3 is TGCGCCAGCAGTCAATGGGACGACTACGAGCAGTACTTC. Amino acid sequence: CASSQWDDYEQYF.

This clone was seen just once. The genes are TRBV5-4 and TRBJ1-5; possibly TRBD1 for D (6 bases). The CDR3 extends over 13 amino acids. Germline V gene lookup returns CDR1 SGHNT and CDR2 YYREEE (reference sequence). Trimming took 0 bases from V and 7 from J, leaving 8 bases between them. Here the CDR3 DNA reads TGTGCCAGCAGCTTGGCAGGGGAGCAGCCCCAGCATTTT. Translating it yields CASSLAGEQPQHF.

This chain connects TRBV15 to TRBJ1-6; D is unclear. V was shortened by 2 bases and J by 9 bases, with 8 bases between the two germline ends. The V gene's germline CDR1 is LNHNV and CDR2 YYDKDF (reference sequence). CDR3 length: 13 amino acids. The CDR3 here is CATSRQEGSPLHF. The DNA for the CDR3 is TGTGCCACCAGCAGACAAGAGGGTTCACCCCTCCACTTT.

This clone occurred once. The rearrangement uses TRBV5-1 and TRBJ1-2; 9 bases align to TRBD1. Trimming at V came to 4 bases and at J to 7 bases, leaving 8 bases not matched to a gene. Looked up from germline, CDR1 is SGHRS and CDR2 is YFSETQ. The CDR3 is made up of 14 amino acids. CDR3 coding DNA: TGCGCCAGCAGCGCCATAACAGGGGGCGGTGGCTACACCTTC. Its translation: CASSAITGGGGYTF.

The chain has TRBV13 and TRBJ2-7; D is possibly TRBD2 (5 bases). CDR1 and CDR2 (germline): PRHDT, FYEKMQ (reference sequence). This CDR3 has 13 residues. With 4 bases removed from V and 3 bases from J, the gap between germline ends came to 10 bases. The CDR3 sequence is CASSSYRGYEQYF. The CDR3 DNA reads TGTGCCAGCAGCTCCTATCGGGGCTACGAGCAGTACTTC.

CDR3 loop: CASSRTLQSSGSYNEQFF. The CDR3 coding sequence is TGTGCCAGCAGCCGGACCCTCCAGAGTAGCGGGAGCTACAATGAGCAGTTCTTC. The V gene is TRBV7-3, the J gene TRBJ2-1; 9 bases line up with TRBD2. The CDR3 extends over 18 amino acids. CDR1 is SGHTA and CDR2 is FQGTGA in the germline V gene. Germline trimming cut 5 bases from V and 3 bases from J; bases unmatched to any gene: 14.

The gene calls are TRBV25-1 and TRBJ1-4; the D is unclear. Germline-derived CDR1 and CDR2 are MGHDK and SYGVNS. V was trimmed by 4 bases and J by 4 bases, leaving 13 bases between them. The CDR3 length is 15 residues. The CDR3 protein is CASSARPTLNEKLFF. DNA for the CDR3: TGTGCCAGCAGTGCCAGACCGACACTTAATGAAAAACTGTTTTTT.

The CDR3 DNA is TGCGCCAGCAGCCAAGGCCCGGGACAGGGTTTCACTGAAGCTTTCTTT. This sequence encodes CASSQGPGQGFTEAFF. The chain carries TRBV4-1 and TRBJ1-1; 9 bases match TRBD1. Trimming took 1 base from V and 4 from J; bases not matched to a gene: 7. CDR1 is MGHRA and CDR2 is YSYEKL in the germline V gene. CDR3 length: 16 amino acids.

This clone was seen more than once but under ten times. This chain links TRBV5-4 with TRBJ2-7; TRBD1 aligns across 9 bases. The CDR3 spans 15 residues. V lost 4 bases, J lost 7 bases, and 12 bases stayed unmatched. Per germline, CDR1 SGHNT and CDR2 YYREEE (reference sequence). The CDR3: CASSQGQGFSGEQYF. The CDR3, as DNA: TGTGCCAGCAGCCAGGGACAGGGCTTTTCGGGTGAGCAGTACTTC. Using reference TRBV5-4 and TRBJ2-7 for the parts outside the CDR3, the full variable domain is ETGVTQSPTHLIKTRGQQVTLRCSSQSGHNTVSWYQQALGQGPQFIFQYYREEENGRGNFPPRFSGLQFPNYSSELNVNALELDDSALYLCASSQGQGFSGEQYFGPGTRLTVT.

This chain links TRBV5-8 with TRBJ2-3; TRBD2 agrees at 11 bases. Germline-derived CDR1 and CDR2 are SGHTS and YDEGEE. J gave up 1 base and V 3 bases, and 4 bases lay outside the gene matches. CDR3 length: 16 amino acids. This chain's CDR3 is CASSSSTSGGTDTQYF. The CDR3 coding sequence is TGTGCCAGCAGCTCCTCGACTAGCGGGGGCACAGATACGCAGTATTTT.

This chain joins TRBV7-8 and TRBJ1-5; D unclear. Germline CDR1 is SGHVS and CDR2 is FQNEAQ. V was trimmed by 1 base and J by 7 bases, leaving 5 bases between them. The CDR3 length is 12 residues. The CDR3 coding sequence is TGTGCCAGCAGCTTAGAAGGGCAGCCCCAGCATTTT. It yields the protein CASSLEGQPQHF.

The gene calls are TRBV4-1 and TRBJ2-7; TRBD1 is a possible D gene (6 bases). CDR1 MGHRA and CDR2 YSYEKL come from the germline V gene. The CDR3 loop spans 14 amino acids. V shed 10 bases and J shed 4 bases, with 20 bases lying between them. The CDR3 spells CATKTPRQVYEQYF. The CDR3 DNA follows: TGCGCCACTAAGACCCCGAGACAGGTTTACGAGCAGTACTTC.

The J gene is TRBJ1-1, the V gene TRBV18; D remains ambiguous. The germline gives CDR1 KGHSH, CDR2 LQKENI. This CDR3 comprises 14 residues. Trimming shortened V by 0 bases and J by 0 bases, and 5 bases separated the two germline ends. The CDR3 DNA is TGTGCCAGCTCACCACCCGCAGTGAACACTGAAGCTTTCTTT. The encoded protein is CASSPPAVNTEAFF. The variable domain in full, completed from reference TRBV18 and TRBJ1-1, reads NAGVMQNPRHLVRRRGQEARLRCSPMKGHSHVYWYRQLPEEGLKFMVYLQKENIIDESGMPKERFSAEFPKEGPSILRIQQVVRGDSAAYFCASSPPAVNTEAFFGQGTRLTVV.

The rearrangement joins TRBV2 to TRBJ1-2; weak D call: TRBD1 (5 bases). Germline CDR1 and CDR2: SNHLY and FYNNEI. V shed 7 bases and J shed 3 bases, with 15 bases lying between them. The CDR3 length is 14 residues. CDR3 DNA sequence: TGTGCCAGCACCCGGGACTCGGTGGACTATGGCTACACCTTC. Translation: CASTRDSVDYGYTF.

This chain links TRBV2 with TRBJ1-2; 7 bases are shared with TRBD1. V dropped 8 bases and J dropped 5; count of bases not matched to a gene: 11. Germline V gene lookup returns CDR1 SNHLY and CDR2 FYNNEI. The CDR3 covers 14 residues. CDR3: CASLQTGAGYGYTF. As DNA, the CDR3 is TGTGCCAGCTTACAAACAGGGGCAGGGTATGGCTACACCTTC.

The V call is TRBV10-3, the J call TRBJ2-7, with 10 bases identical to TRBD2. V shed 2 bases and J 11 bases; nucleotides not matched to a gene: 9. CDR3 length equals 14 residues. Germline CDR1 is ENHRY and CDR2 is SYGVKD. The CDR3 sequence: CAISEPSGSKVEYF. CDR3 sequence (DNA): TGTGCCATCAGTGAGCCTAGCGGGAGTAAGGTTGAGTACTTC.

This chain's CDR3 is CAWRGYREAYGYTF. The CDR3 nucleotides are TGTGCCTGGAGGGGATACAGGGAGGCCTATGGCTACACCTTC. The V call is TRBV30, the J call TRBJ1-2; TRBD1 might be the D (6 bases). CDR1 is GTSNPN and CDR2 is SVGIG in the germline V gene (reference sequence). V shed 3 bases and J shed 4 bases, with 15 bases lying between them. This CDR3 contains 14 residues. Filled out from reference TRBV30 and TRBJ1-2, the complete variable domain reads SQTIHQWPATLVQPVGSPLSLECTVEGTSNPNLYWYRQAAGRGLQLLFYSVGIGQISSEVPQNLSASRPQDRQFILSSKKLLLSDSGFYLCAWRGYREAYGYTFGSGTRLTVV.

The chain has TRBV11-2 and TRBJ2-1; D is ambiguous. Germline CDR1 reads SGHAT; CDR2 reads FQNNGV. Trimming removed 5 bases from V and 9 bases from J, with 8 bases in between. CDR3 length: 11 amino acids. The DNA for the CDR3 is TGTGCCAGCAGCCCGAGTGGTGAGCAGTTCTTC. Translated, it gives CASSPSGEQFF.

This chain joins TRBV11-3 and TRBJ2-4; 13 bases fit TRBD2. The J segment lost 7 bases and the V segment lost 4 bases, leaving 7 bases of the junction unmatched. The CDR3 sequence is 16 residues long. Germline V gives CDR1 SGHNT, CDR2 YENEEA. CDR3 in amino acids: CASSSTSGLAGNIQYF. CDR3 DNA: TGTGCCAGCAGCTCAACCTCGGGACTAGCGGGGAACATTCAGTACTTC.

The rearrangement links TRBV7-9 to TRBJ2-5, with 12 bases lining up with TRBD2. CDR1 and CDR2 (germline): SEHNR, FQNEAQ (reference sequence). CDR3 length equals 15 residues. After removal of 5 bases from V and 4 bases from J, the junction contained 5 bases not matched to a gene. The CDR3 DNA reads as TGTGCCAGCAGCCTCGGACTAGCGGGGCTAGAGACCCAGTACTTC. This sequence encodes CASSLGLAGLETQYF. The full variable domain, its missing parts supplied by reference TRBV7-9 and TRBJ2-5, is DTGVSQNPRHKITKRGQNVTFRCDPISEHNRLYWYRQTLGQGPEFLTYFQNEAQLEKSRLLSDRFSAERPKGSFSTLEIQRTEQGDSAMYLCASSLGLAGLETQYFGPGTRLLVL.